What follows describes a single T cell receptor (beta chain). The data belong to a study of graft-versus-host responses after intestinal transplantation. In the study overall: Anti-thymocyte globulin served as induction for all recipients, who then took tacrolimus and steroids for 2 to 4 years. Study-wide points: Some GvH clones appeared in ileal mucosa or blood before recipient bone marrow. Peak circulating GvH clone levels were associated with early post-transplant HvG declines.

Germline V gene data show CDR1 as ENHRY and CDR2 as SYGVKD. The V and J ends lost 0 bases and 1 base, in that order; junction bases with no gene match: 5. The CDR3 spans 17 residues. Data came from immunoSEQ multiplex PCR; TCRdb stores just in-frame clones and leaves some out. The data contain 8,000 to 9,000 clones, approximately 30% of them singletons. Once the reaction had ended, proliferating CFSE-low CD3+CD4+ and CD3+CD8+ responders were sorted. The V gene is TRBV10-3, the J gene TRBJ1-2; TRBD1 aligns across 10 bases. The receptor was derived from a human patient who received an intestinal transplant. This specimen consisted of alloreactive CD4+ T cells from a mixed lymphocyte reaction culture, obtained before intestinal transplant. As for subset: CFSE-low proliferating T cells sorted from approximately six-day pre-transplant mixed lymphocyte reaction (GvH or HvG direction). The CDR3 loop is CAISESGGQGLNYGYTF. The CDR3 DNA reads as TGTGCCATCAGTGAGTCTGGGGGACAGGGGCTTAACTATGGCTACACCTTC.